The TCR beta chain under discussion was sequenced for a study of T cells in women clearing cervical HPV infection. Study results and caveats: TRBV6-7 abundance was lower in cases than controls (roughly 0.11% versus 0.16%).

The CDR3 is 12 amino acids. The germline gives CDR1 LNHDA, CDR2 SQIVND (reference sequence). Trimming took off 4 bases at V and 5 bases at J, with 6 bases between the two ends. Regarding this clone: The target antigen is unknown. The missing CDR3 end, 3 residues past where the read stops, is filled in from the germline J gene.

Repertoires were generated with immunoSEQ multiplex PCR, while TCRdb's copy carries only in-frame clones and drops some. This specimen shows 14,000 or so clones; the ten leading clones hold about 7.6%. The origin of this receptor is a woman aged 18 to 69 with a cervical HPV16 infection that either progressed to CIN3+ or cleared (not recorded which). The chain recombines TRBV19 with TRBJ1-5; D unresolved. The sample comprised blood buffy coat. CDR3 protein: CASSKTYQPQHF. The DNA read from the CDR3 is TGTGCCAGTAGTAAAACATATCAGCCC.